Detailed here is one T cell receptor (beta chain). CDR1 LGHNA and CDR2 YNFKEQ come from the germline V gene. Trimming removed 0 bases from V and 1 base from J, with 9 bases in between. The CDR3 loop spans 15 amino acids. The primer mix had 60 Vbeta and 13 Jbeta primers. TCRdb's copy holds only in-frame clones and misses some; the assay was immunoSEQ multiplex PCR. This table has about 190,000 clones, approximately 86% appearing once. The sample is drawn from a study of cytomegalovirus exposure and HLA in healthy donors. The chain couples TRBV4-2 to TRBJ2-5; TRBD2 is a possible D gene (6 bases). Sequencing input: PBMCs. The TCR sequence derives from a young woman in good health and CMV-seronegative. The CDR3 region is CASSQERGFQETQYF. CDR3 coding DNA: TGTGCCAGCAGCCAAGAACGGGGGTTCCAAGAGACCCAGTACTTC.